Listed below are T cell receptor beta chains from one sample, sequenced in a study of blood T cell repertoires in COVID-19. TCRdb's table, derived via immunoSEQ multiplex PCR, lists solely in-frame clones and lacks some. Of about 180,000 clones listed, about 80% are singletons. The sequenced sample was peripheral blood. These receptors came from a human donor in a cohort sampled during active COVID-19. Each CDR3 is given without its conserved first and last residue. Size is stated for part of the rows, as once, few or many counts, or as a class when the clone is expanded.

J	V	size	CDR3
TRBJ2-7	TRBV19	NA	ASSTRSYEQY
TRBJ2-7	TRBV6-5	NA	ASRTSGGYEQY
TRBJ2-1	TRBV11-2	NA	ASSLDPDSGRAYNEQF
TRBJ2-7	TRBV23-1	once	ASSQPPPDTYEQY
TRBJ2-7	TRBV7-2	NA	ASSLVGTSGMTYEQY
TRBJ2-3	TRBV29-1	NA	SVEGPSGATDTQY
TRBJ2-1	TRBV7-3	NA	ASSPRTGGAYNEQF
TRBJ2-7	TRBV14	NA	ASSHYRAQGAAMGQY
TRBJ2-7	TRBV9	NA	ASSVGDNYEQY
TRBJ2-7	TRBV6-1	NA	ASSDPRQGTTYEQY
TRBJ1-1	TRBV7-2	once	ASSFAPNTEAF
TRBJ2-7	TRBV5-4	NA	ASRIEVIGEQY
TRBJ2-1	TRBV10-1	NA	ASSESEGVEQF
TRBJ2-7	TRBV10-3	NA	AISSADRGNEQY
TRBJ2-6	TRBV27	NA	ASSPTNRVRPSGANVLT
TRBJ2-7	TRBV24-1	NA	ATSALAGEQY
TRBJ1-4	TRBV2	NA	ASSSGFLGNEKLF
TRBJ1-1	TRBV7-3	few	ASSLIAGTEAF
TRBJ1-2	TRBV10-1	once	ASTGGRGRDGYT
TRBJ2-7	TRBV6-2/TRBV6-3	NA	ASSAVLAASDEQY
TRBJ1-3	TRBV27	NA	ASSPSMLGGGNTIY
TRBJ2-7	TRBV24-1	NA	ATSETSGHEQY
TRBJ1-6	TRBV7-9	once	ASSWGQGLTPLH
TRBJ2-7	TRBV5-1	NA	ASKAGSSYEQY
TRBJ1-4	TRBV5-1	NA	ASRASTNEKLF
TRBJ2-5	TRBV20-1	NA	SATPEETQY